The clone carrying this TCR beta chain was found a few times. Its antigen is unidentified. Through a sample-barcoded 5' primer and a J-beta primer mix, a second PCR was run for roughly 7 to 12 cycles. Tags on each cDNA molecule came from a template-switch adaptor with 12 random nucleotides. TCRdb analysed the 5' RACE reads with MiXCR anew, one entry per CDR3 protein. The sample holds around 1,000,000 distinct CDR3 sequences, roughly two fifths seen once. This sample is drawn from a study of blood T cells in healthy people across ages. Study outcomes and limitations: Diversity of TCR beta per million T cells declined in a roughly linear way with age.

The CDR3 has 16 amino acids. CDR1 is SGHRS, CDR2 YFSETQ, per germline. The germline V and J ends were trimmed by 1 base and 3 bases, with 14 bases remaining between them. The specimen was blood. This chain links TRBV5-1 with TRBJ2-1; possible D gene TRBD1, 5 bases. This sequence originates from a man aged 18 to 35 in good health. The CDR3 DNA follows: TGCGCCAGCAGCTTGTTTCAGGGTAGCTACTACAATGAGCAGTTCTTC. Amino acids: CASSLFQGSYYNEQFF. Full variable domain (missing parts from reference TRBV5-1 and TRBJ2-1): KAGVTQTPRYLIKTRGQQVTLSCSPISGHRSVSWYQQTPGQGLQFLFEYFSETQRNKGNFPGRFSGRQFSNSRSEMNVSTLELGDSALYLCASSLFQGSYYNEQFFGPGTRLTVL.